These 16 T cell receptor beta chains share one sample of origin, sequenced in a study of blood T cell repertoires in COVID-19. Sequenced by immunoSEQ multiplex PCR; TCRdb stores in-frame clones only, minus some. The repertoire holds 100,000 to 150,000 clones, approximately 82% seen once, with 5.5% to 6.5% in the top ten. Sequencing was performed on peripheral blood. These receptors came from a man aged 80 or over with active or convalescent COVID-19.

This chain uses TRBV7-8 with TRBJ2-5; 9 bases are shared with TRBD2. Looked up from germline, CDR1 is SGHVS and CDR2 is FQNEAQ. With V trimmed by 5 bases and J by 4 bases, 14 bases remained unmatched. The length of the CDR3 is 17 residues. CDR3 loop: CASSITGRGGFRETQYF. In DNA form, the CDR3 reads TGTGCCAGCAGCATAACAGGGCGGGGGGGGTTTCGAGAGACCCAGTACTTC.

J is TRBJ1-2 and V is TRBV7-3; 8 bases align to TRBD1. J gave up 4 bases and V 5 bases, and 9 bases lay outside the gene matches. The length of the CDR3 is 15 residues. Germline CDR1 SGHTA, CDR2 FQGTGA. CDR3 bases: TGTGCCAGCAGCCCAGGACAGGGATATCGCTATGGCTACACCTTC. Translated: CASSPGQGYRYGYTF.

V and J are TRBV7-3 and TRBJ1-2, with D possibly being TRBD1 (5 bases). V was clipped by 5 bases and J by 4 bases, with 11 bases between them. The CDR3 is 13 amino acids. Germline loops: CDR1 SGHTA, CDR2 FQGTGA. The CDR3 reads CASSADRFYGYTF. CDR3 bases: TGTGCCAGCAGCGCCGACAGATTCTATGGCTACACCTTC.

The chain recombines TRBV4-3 with TRBJ1-1, with TRBD1 identical over 10 bases. After removal of 8 bases from V and 7 bases from J, the junction contained 7 bases not matched to a gene. The CDR3 is 13 amino acids. CDR1 LGHNA and CDR2 YSLEER come from the germline V gene. The CDR3 is CASGDRGRVEAFF. The CDR3 DNA reads TGCGCCAGCGGCGACAGGGGGCGGGTTGAAGCTTTCTTT.

The V call is TRBV29-1, the J call TRBJ1-5, with 7 bases lining up with TRBD1. The CDR3 is 13 amino acids. Per germline, CDR1 SQVTM and CDR2 ANQGSEA. V lost 5 bases to trimming and J lost 4 bases; unmatched junction nucleotides: 5. CDR3 residues: CSVLGQENQPQHF. CDR3 DNA sequence: TGCAGCGTTCTAGGACAGGAAAATCAGCCCCAGCATTTT.

The V gene is TRBV3-1 (or the pseudogene TRBV3-2), the J gene TRBJ2-7; D possibly corresponds to TRBD1 (5 bases). Trimming shortened V by 2 bases and J by 2 bases, and 10 bases separated the two germline ends. Germline-derived CDR1 and CDR2 are LGHDT and YNNKEL (reference sequence). This CDR3 region has 14 residues. The CDR3, as DNA: TGTGCCAGCAGCCAACGGCAGGGAACCTACGAGCAGTACTTC. Encoded protein: CASSQRQGTYEQYF.

The rearrangement links TRBV29-1 to TRBJ2-2; D perhaps matches TRBD1 (5 bases). The CDR3 is made up of 13 amino acids. Per germline, CDR1 SQVTM and CDR2 ANQGSEA. Trimming took 6 bases from V and 5 from J, leaving 13 bases between them. CDR3 sequence (DNA): TGCAGCGTGAGCAGGGCTACAACCGGGGAGCTGTTTTTT. Translating gives CSVSRATTGELFF.

The chain recombines TRBV3-1 (or the pseudogene TRBV3-2) with TRBJ1-4; D is uncertain. CDR1 is LGHDT, CDR2 YNNKEL, per germline (reference sequence). The V end was cut by 1 base, the J end by 7 bases, with 13 bases between. This CDR3 has 15 residues. CDR3 sequence reads: CASSQGDTSGEKLFF. The CDR3 coding sequence is TGTGCCAGCAGCCAAGGTGATACCTCGGGTGAAAAACTGTTTTTT.

This chain uses TRBV29-1 with TRBJ1-1, with TRBD1 as a possible D gene (5 bases). Trimming removed 7 bases at V and 2 bases at J, with 14 bases between. Germline-derived CDR1 and CDR2 are SQVTM and ANQGSEA. There are 13 residues in the CDR3. The CDR3 DNA reads as TGCAGCGCCGCCCAGGGCACTAACACTGAAGCTTTCTTT. This gives the protein CSAAQGTNTEAFF.

This chain connects TRBV7-2 to TRBJ1-2; D call uncertain. This CDR3 is 13 amino acids long. The germline V gene encodes CDR1 SGHTA and CDR2 FQGNSA. Trimming removed 5 bases at V and 3 bases at J, with 10 bases between. The CDR3 DNA sequence: TGTGCCAGCAGCCAAAGAACGGACTATGGCTACACCTTC. Residues: CASSQRTDYGYTF. The full variable domain, with the rest looked up from reference TRBV7-2 and TRBJ1-2, is GAGVSQSPSNKVTEKGKDVELRCDPISGHTALYWYRQSLGQGLEFLIYFQGNSAPDKSGLPSDRFSAERTGGSVSTLTIQRTQQEDSAVYLCASSQRTDYGYTFGSGTRLTVV.

A word on this clone: An end of the junction differs from the germline gene, which may be a read error. This sequence joins TRBV7-7 and TRBJ2-5, with 7 positions matching TRBD2. This CDR3 has 14 amino acids. Germline V gene data show CDR1 as SSHAT and CDR2 as FNYEAQ (reference sequence). The chain's CDR3 is CASSLTSEGETQYF. The CDR3 DNA follows: TGTGCTAGCAGCTTAACTAGCGAGGGGGAGACCCAGTACTTC.

J is TRBJ1-2 and V is TRBV10-3, with D maybe TRBD1 (6 bases). Trimming pared 4 bases from V and 0 bases from J, leaving 15 bases between. The CDR3 sequence is 16 residues long. Germline CDR1 reads ENHRY; CDR2 reads SYGVKD. The CDR3 nucleotides read TGTGCCATCAGTGTAGATAGGACAGCCGCTAACTATGGCTACACCTTC. Translated, it gives CAISVDRTAANYGYTF.

The chain joins TRBV12-3 or TRBV12-4 to TRBJ1-2, with TRBD1 identical over 7 bases. With 5 bases clipped from V and 6 bases from J, the junction kept 3 bases outside the gene matches. This CDR3 has 12 amino acids. CDR3 bases: TGTGCCAGCAGTACCGGGACAGATGGCTACACCTTC. Translating gives CASSTGTDGYTF.

V gene TRBV5-1 combines with J gene TRBJ1-4; D perhaps matches TRBD1 (6 bases). The germline V gene encodes CDR1 SGHRS and CDR2 YFSETQ. The CDR3 runs 15 residues. Trimming took off 5 bases at V and 2 bases at J, with 13 bases between the two ends. The CDR3 reads CASRAAGATNEKLFF. CDR3 DNA sequence: TGCGCCAGCAGGGCGGCGGGGGCGACTAATGAAAAACTGTTTTTT.

The chain couples TRBV4-3 to TRBJ1-2, with TRBD1 matching 8 bases. CDR3 length equals 14 residues. Germline V gene sequence: CDR1 LGHNA, CDR2 YSLEER. J was trimmed by 7 bases and V by 3 bases; bases with no gene match: 7. Here the CDR3 DNA reads TGCGCCAGCAGCCATGAAACAGGGGGAGCTGGCTACACCTTC. It codes for CASSHETGGAGYTF.

The chain employs TRBV5-4 and TRBJ1-1; TRBD1 matches 7 bases. The V segment lost 4 bases and the J segment 0 bases; nucleotides outside the gene matches: 3. The germline gives CDR1 SGHNT, CDR2 YYREEE (reference sequence). The CDR3 runs to 14 residues. The CDR3 DNA reads TGTGCCAGCAGCCAACAGGGGATGAACACTGAAGCTTTCTTT. Translating it yields CASSQQGMNTEAFF.